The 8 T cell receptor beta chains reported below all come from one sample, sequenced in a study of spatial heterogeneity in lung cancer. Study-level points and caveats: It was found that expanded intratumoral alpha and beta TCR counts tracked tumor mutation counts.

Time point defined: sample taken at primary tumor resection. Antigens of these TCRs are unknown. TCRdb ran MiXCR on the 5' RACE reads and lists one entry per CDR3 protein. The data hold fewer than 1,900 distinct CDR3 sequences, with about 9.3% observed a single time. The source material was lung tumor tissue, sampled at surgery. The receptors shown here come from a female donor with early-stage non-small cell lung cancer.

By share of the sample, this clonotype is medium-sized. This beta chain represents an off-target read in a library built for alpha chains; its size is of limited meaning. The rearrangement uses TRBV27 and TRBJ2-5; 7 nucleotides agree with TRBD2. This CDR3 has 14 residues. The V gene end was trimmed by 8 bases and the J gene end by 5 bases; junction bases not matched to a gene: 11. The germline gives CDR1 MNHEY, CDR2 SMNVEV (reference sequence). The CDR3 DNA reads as TGTGCCAGCGGGGCCGGCGGGAGAGGGGAGACCCAGTACTTC. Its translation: CASGAGGRGETQYF.

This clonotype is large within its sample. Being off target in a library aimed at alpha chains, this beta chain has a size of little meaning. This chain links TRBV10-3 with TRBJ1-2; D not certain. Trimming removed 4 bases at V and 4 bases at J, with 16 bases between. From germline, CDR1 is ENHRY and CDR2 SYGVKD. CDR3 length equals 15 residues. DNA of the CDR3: TGTGCCATCAGTGCGGAGACGCCGACTTTCTATGGCTACACCTTC. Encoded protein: CAISAETPTFYGYTF.

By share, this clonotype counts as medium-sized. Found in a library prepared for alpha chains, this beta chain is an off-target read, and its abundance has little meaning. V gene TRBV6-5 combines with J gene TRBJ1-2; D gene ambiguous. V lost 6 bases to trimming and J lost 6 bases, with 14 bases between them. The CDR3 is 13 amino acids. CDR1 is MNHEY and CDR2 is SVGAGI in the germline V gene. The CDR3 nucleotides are TGTGCCAGCAGGCCGACAACGACCGATGGCTACACCTTC. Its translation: CASRPTTTDGYTF.

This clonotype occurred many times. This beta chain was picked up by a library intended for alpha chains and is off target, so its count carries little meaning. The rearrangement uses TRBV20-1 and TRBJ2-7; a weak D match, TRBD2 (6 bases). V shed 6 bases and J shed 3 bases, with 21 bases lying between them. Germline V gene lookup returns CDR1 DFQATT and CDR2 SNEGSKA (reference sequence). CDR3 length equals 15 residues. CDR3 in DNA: TGCAGTGCCGAGATCCCCCTAGCGAACGTCTACGAGCAGTACTTC. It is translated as CSAEIPLANVYEQYF.

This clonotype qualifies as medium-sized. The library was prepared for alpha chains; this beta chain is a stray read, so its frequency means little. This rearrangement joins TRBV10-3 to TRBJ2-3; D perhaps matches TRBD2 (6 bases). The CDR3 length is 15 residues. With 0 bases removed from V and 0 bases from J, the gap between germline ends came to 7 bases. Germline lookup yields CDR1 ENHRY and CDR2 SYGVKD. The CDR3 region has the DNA TGTGCCATCAGTGAGTCGAGCGGGAGCACAGATACGCAGTATTTT. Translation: CAISESSGSTDTQYF.

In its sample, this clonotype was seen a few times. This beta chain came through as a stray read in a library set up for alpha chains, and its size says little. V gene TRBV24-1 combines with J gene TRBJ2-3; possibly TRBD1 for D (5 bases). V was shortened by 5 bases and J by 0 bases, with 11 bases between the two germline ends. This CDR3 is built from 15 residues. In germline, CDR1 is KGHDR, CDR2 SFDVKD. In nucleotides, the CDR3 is TGTGCCACCAGTGTAACAGGAAGGAGCACAGATACGCAGTATTTT. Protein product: CATSVTGRSTDTQYF.

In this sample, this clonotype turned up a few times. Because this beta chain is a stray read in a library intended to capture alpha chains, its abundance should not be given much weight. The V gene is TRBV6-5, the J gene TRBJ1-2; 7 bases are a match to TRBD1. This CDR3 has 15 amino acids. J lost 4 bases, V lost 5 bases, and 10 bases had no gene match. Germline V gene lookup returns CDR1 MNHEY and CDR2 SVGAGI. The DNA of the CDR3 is TGTGCCAGCAGTCACCCCCTGACAGGGTCCTATGGCTACACCTTC. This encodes CASSHPLTGSYGYTF.

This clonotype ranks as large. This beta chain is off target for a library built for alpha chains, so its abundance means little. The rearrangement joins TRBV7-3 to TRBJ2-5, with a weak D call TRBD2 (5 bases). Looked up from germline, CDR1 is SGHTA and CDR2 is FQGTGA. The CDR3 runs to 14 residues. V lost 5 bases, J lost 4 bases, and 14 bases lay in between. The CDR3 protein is CASSPGVPGETQYF. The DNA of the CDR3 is TGTGCCAGCAGCCCCGGGGTCCCCGGAGAGACCCAGTACTTC.